These 16 T cell receptor beta chains came from one sample sequenced in a study of T cell responses to AZD1222 COVID-19 vaccine. The data were produced by immunoSEQ multiplex PCR, yet TCRdb's version contains in-frame clones alone and is incomplete. Here the sample spans roughly 150,000 clones, 80% to 95% being singletons. The source was peripheral blood, collected 28 days after the second AZD1222 dose. The source of these receptors is an adult who received the AZD1222 COVID-19 vaccine.

The chain combines TRBV2 with TRBJ1-1, with TRBD1 as a possible D gene (5 bases). This CDR3 contains 14 residues. The V gene's germline CDR1 is SNHLY and CDR2 FYNNEI. V dropped 7 bases and J dropped 0 bases, with 12 bases sitting between them. The CDR3, as DNA: TGTGCCAGCAACCGCGGACAAGTGAACACTGAAGCTTTCTTT. As protein: CASNRGQVNTEAFF. Looking up the rest from reference TRBV2 and TRBJ1-1 gives the full variable domain: EPEVTQTPSHQVTQMGQEVILRCVPISNHLYFYWYRQILGQKVEFLVSFYNNEISEKSEIFDDQFSVERPDGSNFTLKIRSTKLEDSAMYFCASNRGQVNTEAFFGQGTRLTVV.

This chain links TRBV2 with TRBJ1-2, with D unresolved. Germline V gene lookup returns CDR1 SNHLY and CDR2 FYNNEI. The CDR3 loop spans 12 amino acids. V lost 3 bases to trimming and J lost 7 bases, with 9 bases between them. CDR3 DNA: TGTGCCAGCAGTGAGGACCCGGCTGGCTACACCTTC. It is translated as CASSEDPAGYTF.

The chain links TRBV19 to TRBJ1-4, with a weak D call TRBD1 (5 bases). CDR1 and CDR2 (germline): LNHDA, SQIVND (reference sequence). The CDR3 has 13 residues. The V end was cut by 11 bases, the J end by 10 bases, with 20 bases between. The CDR3 nucleotides are TGTGCCGGCCAGGGAGACCCTAGCGGAAAACTGTTTTTT. It is translated as CAGQGDPSGKLFF.

The chain couples TRBV7-9 to TRBJ1-1, with D unclear. Germline values: CDR1 SEHNR, CDR2 FQNEAQ (reference sequence). The germline V and J ends were trimmed by 3 bases and 3 bases, with 20 bases remaining between them. The CDR3 is made up of 17 amino acids. The CDR3 nucleotides are TGTGCCAGCAGCTTCTTCCACGGGTGGGTGAGGGACACTGAAGCTTTCTTT. Protein sequence: CASSFFHGWVRDTEAFF.

The V gene is TRBV15, the J gene TRBJ1-5; TRBD1 might be the D (5 bases). The germline V and J ends were trimmed by 3 bases and 5 bases, with 8 bases remaining between them. This CDR3 region has 13 residues. Germline V gives CDR1 LNHNV, CDR2 YYDKDF (reference sequence). The CDR3 DNA is TGTGCCACCAGCAGCGGGACGGATCAGCCCCAGCATTTT. It is translated as CATSSGTDQPQHF.

The V call is TRBV10-3, the J call TRBJ1-6, with a tentative D call TRBD1 (6 bases). V lost 4 bases, J lost 5 bases, and 9 bases lay in between. There are 14 residues in the CDR3. Germline-derived CDR1 and CDR2 are ENHRY and SYGVKD. CDR3 sequence: CAISVQGNNSPLHF. DNA for the CDR3: TGTGCCATCAGTGTGCAGGGGAATAATTCACCCCTCCACTTT.

The chain joins TRBV5-1 to TRBJ2-5; perhaps TRBD1 as D (6 bases). The V and J ends lost 3 bases and 5 bases respectively, with 20 bases between them. CDR1 is SGHRS, CDR2 YFSETQ, per germline. The CDR3 consists of 16 residues. The CDR3 DNA sequence: TGCGCCAGCAGCTGGGGGCCGGGACACGGCATGGAGACCCAGTACTTC. Protein sequence: CASSWGPGHGMETQYF.

The chain carries TRBV12-3 or TRBV12-4 and TRBJ2-7; the D call may be TRBD1 or TRBD2 (5 bases each). This CDR3 region has 13 residues. Trimming took off 3 bases at V and 0 bases at J, with 6 bases between the two ends. CDR3 in DNA: TGTGCCAGCAGTTTCGGGGCCTCCTACGAGCAGTACTTC. Translation: CASSFGASYEQYF.

The chain has TRBV7-9 and TRBJ1-4; D is possibly TRBD1 (5 bases). The CDR3 sequence is 15 residues long. Germline V gene lookup returns CDR1 SEHNR and CDR2 FQNEAQ (reference sequence). Trimming took off 4 bases at V and 8 bases at J, with 17 bases between the two ends. CDR3 in amino acids: CASSSPIGTIEKLFF. The CDR3 coding sequence is TGTGCCAGCAGCTCACCGATCGGGACGATCGAAAAACTGTTTTTT.

This clone was recorded a few times. This chain links TRBV19 with TRBJ2-7; D not certain. Germline loops: CDR1 LNHDA, CDR2 SQIVND (reference sequence). The CDR3 length is 13 residues. With 2 bases removed from V and 2 bases from J, the gap between germline ends came to 7 bases. CDR3 region: CASSIRQAYEQYF. The DNA for the CDR3 is TGTGCCAGTAGTATACGGCAGGCCTACGAGCAGTACTTC. The full variable domain, completed using reference TRBV19 and TRBJ2-7, is DGGITQSPKYLFRKEGQNVTLSCEQNLNHDAMYWYRQDPGQGLRLIYYSQIVNDFQKGDIAEGYSVSREKKESFPLTVTSAQKNPTAFYLCASSIRQAYEQYFGPGTRLTVT.

J is TRBJ1-1 and V is TRBV6-5; the D gene is possibly TRBD1 (5 bases). The CDR3 is 14 residues long. The germline V gene encodes CDR1 MNHEY and CDR2 SVGAGI. Trimming left V 5 bases short and J 3 bases short, with 13 bases between. For the CDR3, the DNA is TGTGCCAGCAGTACAGGTTGGCTTGACACTGAAGCTTTCTTT. This translates into CASSTGWLDTEAFF.

This chain uses TRBV5-1 with TRBJ2-2, with 7 bases that match TRBD1. The CDR3 covers 17 residues. Trimming took 4 bases from V and 3 from J; bases not matched to a gene: 12. Germline V gives CDR1 SGHRS, CDR2 YFSETQ. DNA for the CDR3: TGCGCCAGCAGCCTACAGACAGGGAGTGGTGACACCGGGGAGCTGTTTTTT. It yields the protein CASSLQTGSGDTGELFF.

V is TRBV3-1 (or the pseudogene TRBV3-2) and J is TRBJ1-4; D possibly corresponds to TRBD1 (5 bases). The CDR3 sequence is 15 residues long. The V end was cut by 1 base, the J end by 7 bases, with 13 bases between. Germline values: CDR1 LGHDT, CDR2 YNNKEL (reference sequence). The CDR3 loop reads CASSQGGIRSEKLFF. Written as DNA, the CDR3 is TGTGCCAGCAGCCAAGGGGGGATAAGGAGTGAAAAACTGTTTTTT.

This chain connects TRBV19 to TRBJ1-4, with 7 bases identical to TRBD1. From germline, CDR1 is LNHDA and CDR2 SQIVND (reference sequence). This CDR3 is 13 amino acids long. V lost 8 bases and J lost 5; bases outside the gene matches: 5. CDR3 sequence: CASVGQRNEKLFF. Here the CDR3 DNA reads TGTGCCAGTGTGGGACAGAGGAATGAAAAACTGTTTTTT.

The chain has TRBV13 and TRBJ2-7; 10 positions match TRBD2. Trimming took 3 bases from V and 1 from J; bases not matched to a gene: 6. Germline loops: CDR1 PRHDT, CDR2 FYEKMQ (reference sequence). The CDR3 loop spans 16 amino acids. DNA of the CDR3: TGTGCCAGCAGCTTGCTGGAGCGGGGGGGATCCTACGAGCAGTACTTC. It is translated as CASSLLERGGSYEQYF. The full variable domain, completed using reference TRBV13 and TRBJ2-7, is AAGVIQSPRHLIKEKRETATLKCYPIPRHDTVYWYQQGPGQDPQFLISFYEKMQSDKGSIPDRFSAQQFSDYHSELNMSSLELGDSALYFCASSLLERGGSYEQYFGPGTRLTVT.

V and J are TRBV3-1 (or the pseudogene TRBV3-2) and TRBJ2-7; D assignment may be TRBD1 or TRBD2 (5 bases each). V shed 1 base and J shed 6 bases, with 10 bases lying between them. The length of the CDR3 is 13 residues. The germline CDR1 and CDR2 sequences are LGHDT and YNNKEL (reference sequence). The CDR3 nucleotides are TGTGCCAGCAGCCAAGCGGGACGTCTCGAGCAGTACTTC. Translating gives CASSQAGRLEQYF.